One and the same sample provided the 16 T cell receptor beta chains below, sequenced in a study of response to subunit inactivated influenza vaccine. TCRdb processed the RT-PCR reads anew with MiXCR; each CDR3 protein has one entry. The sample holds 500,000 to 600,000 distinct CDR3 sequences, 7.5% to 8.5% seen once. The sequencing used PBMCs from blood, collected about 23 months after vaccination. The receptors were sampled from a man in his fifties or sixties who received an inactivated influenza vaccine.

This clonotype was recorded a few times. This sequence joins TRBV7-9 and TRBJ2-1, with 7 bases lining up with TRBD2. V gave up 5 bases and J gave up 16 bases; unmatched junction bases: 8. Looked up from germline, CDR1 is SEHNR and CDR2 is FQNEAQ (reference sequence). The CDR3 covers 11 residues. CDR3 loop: CASSQGLVEFF. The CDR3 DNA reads TGTGCCAGCAGCCAAGGACTAGTAGAATTCTTC. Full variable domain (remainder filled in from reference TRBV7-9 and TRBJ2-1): DTGVSQNPRHKITKRGQNVTFRCDPISEHNRLYWYRQTLGQGPEFLTYFQNEAQLEKSRLLSDRFSAERPKGSFSTLEIQRTEQGDSAMYLCASSQGLVEFFGPGTRLTVL.

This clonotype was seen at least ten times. In nucleotides, the CDR3 is TGTGCCAGCAGTTTATCACGGACCAGCAGCCTCTATGAGCAGTACTTC. Translation gives CASSLSRTSSLYEQYF. The chain is built from TRBV27 and TRBJ2-7; no clear D. The length of the CDR3 is 16 residues. Germline CDR1 reads MNHEY; CDR2 reads SMNVEV (reference sequence). Trimming removed 0 bases from V and 7 bases from J, with 19 bases in between.

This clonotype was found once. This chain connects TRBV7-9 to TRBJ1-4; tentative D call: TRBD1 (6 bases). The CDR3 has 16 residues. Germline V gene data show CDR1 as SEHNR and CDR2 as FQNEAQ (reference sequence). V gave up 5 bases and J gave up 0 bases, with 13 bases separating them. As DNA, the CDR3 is TGTGCCAGCAGCCCACAGGGTCTCGCAACTAATGAAAAACTGTTTTTT. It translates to CASSPQGLATNEKLFF.

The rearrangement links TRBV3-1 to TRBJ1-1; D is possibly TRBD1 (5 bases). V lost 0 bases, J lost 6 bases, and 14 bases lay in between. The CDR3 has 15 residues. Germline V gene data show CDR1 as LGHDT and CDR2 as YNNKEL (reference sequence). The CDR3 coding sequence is TGTGCCAGCAGCCAAGATCGATCAGGGAGAGCTGAAGCTTTCTTT. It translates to CASSQDRSGRAEAFF.

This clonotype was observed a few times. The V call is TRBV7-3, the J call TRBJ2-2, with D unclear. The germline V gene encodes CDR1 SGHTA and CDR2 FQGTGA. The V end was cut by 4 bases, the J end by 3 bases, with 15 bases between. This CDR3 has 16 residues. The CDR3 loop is CASSYAIAKDTGELFF. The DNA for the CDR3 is TGTGCCAGCAGCTACGCAATTGCCAAAGACACCGGGGAGCTGTTTTTT.

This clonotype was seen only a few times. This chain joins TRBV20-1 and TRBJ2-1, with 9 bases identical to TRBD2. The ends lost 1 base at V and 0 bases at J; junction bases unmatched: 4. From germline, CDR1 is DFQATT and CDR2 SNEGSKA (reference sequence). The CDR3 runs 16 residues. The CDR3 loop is CSARASTSGSYNEQFF. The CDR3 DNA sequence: TGCAGTGCTAGAGCCTCGACTAGCGGCTCCTACAATGAGCAGTTCTTC.

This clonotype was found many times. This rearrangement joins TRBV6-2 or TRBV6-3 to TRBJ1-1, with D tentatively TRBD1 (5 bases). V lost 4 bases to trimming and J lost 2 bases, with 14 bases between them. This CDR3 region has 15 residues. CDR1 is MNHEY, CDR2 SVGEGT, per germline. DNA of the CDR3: TGTGCCAGCAGTTCCCGGGGGAAGAGAAACACTGAAGCTTTCTTT. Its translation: CASSSRGKRNTEAFF.

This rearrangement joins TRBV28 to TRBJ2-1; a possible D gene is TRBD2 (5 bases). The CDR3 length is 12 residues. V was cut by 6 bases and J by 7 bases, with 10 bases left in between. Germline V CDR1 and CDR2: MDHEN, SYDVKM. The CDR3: CASRFRGNEQFF. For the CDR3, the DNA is TGTGCCAGCAGATTTCGGGGTAATGAGCAGTTCTTC. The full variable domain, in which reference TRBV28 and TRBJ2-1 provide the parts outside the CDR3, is DVKVTQSSRYLVKRTGEKVFLECVQDMDHENMFWYRQDPGLGLRLIYFSYDVKMKEKGDIPEGYSVSREKKERFSLILESASTNQTSMYLCASRFRGNEQFFGPGTRLTVL.

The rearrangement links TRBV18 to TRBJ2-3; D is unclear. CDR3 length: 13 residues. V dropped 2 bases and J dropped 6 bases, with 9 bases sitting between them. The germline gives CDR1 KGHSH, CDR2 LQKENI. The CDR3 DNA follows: TGTGCCAGCTCACCAAGGCAACAGGATACGCAGTATTTT. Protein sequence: CASSPRQQDTQYF.

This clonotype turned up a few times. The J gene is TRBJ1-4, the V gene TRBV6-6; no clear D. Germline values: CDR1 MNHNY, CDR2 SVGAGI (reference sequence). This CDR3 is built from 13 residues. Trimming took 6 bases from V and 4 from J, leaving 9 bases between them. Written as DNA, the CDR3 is TGTGCCAGCAGCCCAAACAGTAATGAAAAACTGTTTTTT. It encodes CASSPNSNEKLFF.

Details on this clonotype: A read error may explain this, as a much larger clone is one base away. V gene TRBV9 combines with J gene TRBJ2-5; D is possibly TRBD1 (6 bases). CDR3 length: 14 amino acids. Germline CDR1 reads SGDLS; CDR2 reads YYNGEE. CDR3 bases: TGTGCCAGCAGCGTAGTAGGTAGCCAGGGGACCCAGCACTTC. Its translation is CASSVVGSQGTQHF.

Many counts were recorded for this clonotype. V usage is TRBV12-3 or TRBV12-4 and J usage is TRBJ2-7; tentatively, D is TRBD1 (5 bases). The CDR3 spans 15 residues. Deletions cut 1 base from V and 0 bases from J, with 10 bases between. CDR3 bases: TGTGCCAGCAGTTTAGAAGCAGGGCCCTCCTACGAGCAGTACTTC. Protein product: CASSLEAGPSYEQYF.

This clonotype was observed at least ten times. This chain's CDR3 is CSAAPQANIQYF. CDR3 coding DNA: TGCAGTGCTGCCCCACAGGCAAACATTCAGTACTTC. The chain combines TRBV20-1 with TRBJ2-4, with D perhaps matching TRBD1 (5 bases). CDR1 and CDR2 (germline): DFQATT, SNEGSKA (reference sequence). With 5 bases removed from V and 6 bases from J, the gap between germline ends came to 11 bases. There are 12 residues in the CDR3.

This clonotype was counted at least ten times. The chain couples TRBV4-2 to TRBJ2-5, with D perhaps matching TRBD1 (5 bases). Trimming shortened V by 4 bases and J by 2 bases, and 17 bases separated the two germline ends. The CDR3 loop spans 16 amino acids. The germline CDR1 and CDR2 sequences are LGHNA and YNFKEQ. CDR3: CASSLMGGQGQETQYF. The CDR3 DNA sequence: TGTGCCAGCAGCCTCATGGGCGGACAAGGACAAGAGACCCAGTACTTC.

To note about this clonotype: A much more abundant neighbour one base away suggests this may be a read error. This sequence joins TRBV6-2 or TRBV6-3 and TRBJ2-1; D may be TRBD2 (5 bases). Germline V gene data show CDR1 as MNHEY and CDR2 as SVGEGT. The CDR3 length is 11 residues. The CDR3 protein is CAGSYGVGQFF. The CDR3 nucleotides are TGTGCCGGCAGTTACGGGGTGGGGCAGTTCTTC.

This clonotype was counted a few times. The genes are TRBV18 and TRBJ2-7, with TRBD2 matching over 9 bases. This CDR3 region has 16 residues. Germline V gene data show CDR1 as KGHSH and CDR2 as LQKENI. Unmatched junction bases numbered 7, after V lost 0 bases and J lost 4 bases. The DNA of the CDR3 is TGTGCCAGCTCACCACCGTCGCTAGCGGGGATTTACGAGCAGTACTTC. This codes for CASSPPSLAGIYEQYF.